One and the same sample provided the 8 T cell receptor beta chains below, sequenced in a study of OX40 agonist ivuxolimab in advanced cancers. Measured with immunoSEQ multiplex PCR; TCRdb has only the in-frame clones, and not every one. The sample lists fewer than 85,000 clones, around nine tenths seen once, with less than 0.8% in the top ten. The material sequenced was CD4+ or CD8+ T cells sorted from blood, taken in a trial of the OX40 agonist ivuxolimab. The receptors were gathered from an adult with an advanced solid tumor such as melanoma, head and neck, liver or kidney cancer.

The rearrangement joins TRBV30 to TRBJ1-4; D is perhaps TRBD1 (5 bases). This CDR3 has 13 residues. V lost 5 bases and J 8 bases, leaving 15 bases between the germline ends. Germline loops: CDR1 GTSNPN, CDR2 SVGIG (reference sequence). The chain's CDR3 is CAWGGRGTEKLFF. The DNA for the CDR3 is TGTGCCTGGGGAGGGAGGGGAACGGAAAAACTGTTTTTT.

The J gene is TRBJ2-3, the V gene TRBV4-1; D is possibly TRBD1 (6 bases). Germline CDR1 and CDR2: MGHRA and YSYEKL. The ends were cut back, 7 bases at V and 0 bases at J, with 14 bases in the middle. The CDR3 extends over 15 amino acids. CDR3 region: CASTLGDISTDTQYF. The CDR3 DNA reads TGCGCCAGCACTCTGGGGGACATTAGCACAGATACGCAGTATTTT.

The rearrangement uses TRBV5-1 and TRBJ1-2, with a tentative D call TRBD1 (6 bases). With 4 bases removed from V and 4 bases from J, the gap between germline ends came to 20 bases. CDR3 size: 16 residues. Germline CDR1 reads SGHRS; CDR2 reads YFSETQ. CDR3 nucleotides: TGCGCCAGCAGCCCCCAGGGACAAGGGACATCCTATGGCTACACCTTC. This codes for CASSPQGQGTSYGYTF.

This sequence joins TRBV5-1 and TRBJ2-5; possible D gene TRBD1, 5 bases. V lost 0 bases and J lost 7, with 16 bases in between. The CDR3 is 15 amino acids. Germline V gene sequence: CDR1 SGHRS, CDR2 YFSETQ. The CDR3 spells CASSLVDNSMGTQYF. The CDR3 nucleotides read TGCGCCAGCAGCTTGGTGGACAACTCGATGGGGACCCAGTACTTC.

V and J are TRBV28 and TRBJ1-5; D perhaps matches TRBD1 (6 bases). CDR1 and CDR2 from the germline V gene are MDHEN and SYDVKM. The CDR3 consists of 13 residues. Between the trimmed V and J ends, which lost 10 bases and 6 bases, there was a span of 16 bases. CDR3 region: CATVWGLGQPQHF. As DNA, the CDR3 is TGTGCCACAGTTTGGGGGCTAGGTCAGCCCCAGCATTTT.

The chain employs TRBV6-1 and TRBJ1-5, with D maybe TRBD1 (6 bases). The CDR3 sequence is 15 residues long. CDR1 is MNHNS and CDR2 is SASEGT in the germline V gene. V lost 4 bases to trimming and J lost 1 base, with 11 bases between them. The CDR3 spells CASSGGRGSNQPQHF. The CDR3 region has the DNA TGTGCCAGCAGTGGTGGCAGGGGAAGCAATCAGCCCCAGCATTTT.

The chain combines TRBV10-3 with TRBJ2-5; D unresolved. V was pared by 0 bases and J by 4 bases, with 9 bases between. Germline V gives CDR1 ENHRY, CDR2 SYGVKD. There are 14 residues in the CDR3. CDR3 loop: CAISESHPGETQYF. The CDR3 coding sequence is TGTGCCATCAGTGAGTCTCACCCGGGAGAGACCCAGTACTTC.

This clone was found once. The chain is built from TRBV4-1 and TRBJ2-1, with 12 bases matching TRBD2. The CDR3 is 18 residues long. CDR1 MGHRA and CDR2 YSYEKL come from the germline V gene. Trimming removed 3 bases from V and 8 bases from J; junction bases left unmatched: 14. In DNA form, the CDR3 reads TGCGCCAGCAGCCATCCCGCAGGACTAGCGGGAAGCGGAGATGAGCAGTTCTTC. Translating it yields CASSHPAGLAGSGDEQFF.